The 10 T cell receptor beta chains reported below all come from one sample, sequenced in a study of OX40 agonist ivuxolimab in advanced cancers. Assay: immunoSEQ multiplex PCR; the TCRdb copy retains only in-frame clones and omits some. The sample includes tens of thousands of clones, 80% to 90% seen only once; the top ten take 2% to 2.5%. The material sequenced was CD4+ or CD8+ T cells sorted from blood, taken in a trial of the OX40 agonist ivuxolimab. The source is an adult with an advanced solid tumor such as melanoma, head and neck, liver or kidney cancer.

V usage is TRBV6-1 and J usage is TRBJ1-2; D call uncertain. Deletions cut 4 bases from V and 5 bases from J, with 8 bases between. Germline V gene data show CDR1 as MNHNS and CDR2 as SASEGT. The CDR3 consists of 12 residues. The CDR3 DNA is TGTGCCAGCAGTGCTCGGAGGTATGGCTACACCTTC. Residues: CASSARRYGYTF.

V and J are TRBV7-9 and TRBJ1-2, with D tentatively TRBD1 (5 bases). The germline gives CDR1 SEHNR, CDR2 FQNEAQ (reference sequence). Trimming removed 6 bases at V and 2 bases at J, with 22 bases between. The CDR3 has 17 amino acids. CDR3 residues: CASSLTGTLRLNYGYTF. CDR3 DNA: TGTGCCAGCAGTTTGACCGGGACTCTTAGGCTCAACTATGGCTACACCTTC.

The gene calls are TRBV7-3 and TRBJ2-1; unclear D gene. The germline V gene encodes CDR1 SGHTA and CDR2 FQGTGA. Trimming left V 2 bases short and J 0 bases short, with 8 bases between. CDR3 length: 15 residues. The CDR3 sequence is CASSLDGSSYNEQFF. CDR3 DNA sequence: TGTGCCAGCAGCTTAGACGGCAGCTCCTACAATGAGCAGTTCTTC.

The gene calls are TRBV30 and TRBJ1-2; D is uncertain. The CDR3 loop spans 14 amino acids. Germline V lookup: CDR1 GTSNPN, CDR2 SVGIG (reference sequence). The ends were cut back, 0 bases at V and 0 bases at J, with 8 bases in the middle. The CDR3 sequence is CAWSVRWPNYGYTF. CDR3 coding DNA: TGTGCCTGGAGTGTCAGGTGGCCTAACTATGGCTACACCTTC. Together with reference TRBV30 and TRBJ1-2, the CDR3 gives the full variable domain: SQTIHQWPATLVQPVGSPLSLECTVEGTSNPNLYWYRQAAGRGLQLLFYSVGIGQISSEVPQNLSASRPQDRQFILSSKKLLLSDSGFYLCAWSVRWPNYGYTFGSGTRLTVV.

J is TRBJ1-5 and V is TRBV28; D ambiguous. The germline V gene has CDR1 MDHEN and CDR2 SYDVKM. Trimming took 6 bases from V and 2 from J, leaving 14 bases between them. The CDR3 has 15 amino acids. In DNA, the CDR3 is TGTGCCAGCAGCTCCTCTGGGGAAGGCAATCAGCCCCAGCATTTT. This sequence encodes CASSSSGEGNQPQHF.

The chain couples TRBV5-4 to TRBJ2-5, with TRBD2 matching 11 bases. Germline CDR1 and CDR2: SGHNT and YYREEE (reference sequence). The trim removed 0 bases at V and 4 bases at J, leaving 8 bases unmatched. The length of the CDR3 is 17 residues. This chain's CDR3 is CASSLERLAGGIETQYF. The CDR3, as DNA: TGTGCCAGCAGCTTGGAGAGGCTAGCGGGGGGCATAGAGACCCAGTACTTC.

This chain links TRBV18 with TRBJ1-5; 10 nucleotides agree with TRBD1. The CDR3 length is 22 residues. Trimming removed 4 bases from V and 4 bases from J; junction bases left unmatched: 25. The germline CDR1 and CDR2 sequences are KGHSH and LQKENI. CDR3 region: CASSQQTGDRELGQGRNQPQHF. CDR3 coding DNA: TGTGCCAGCTCACAGCAAACGGGGGATCGCGAGTTGGGACAGGGGCGAAATCAGCCCCAGCATTTT.

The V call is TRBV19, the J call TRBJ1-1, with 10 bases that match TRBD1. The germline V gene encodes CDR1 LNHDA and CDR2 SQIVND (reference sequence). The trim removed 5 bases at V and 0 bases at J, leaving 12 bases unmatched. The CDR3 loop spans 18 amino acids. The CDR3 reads CASSPRQGAQGVNTEAFF. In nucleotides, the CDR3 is TGTGCCAGTAGTCCAAGACAGGGGGCGCAGGGAGTGAACACTGAAGCTTTCTTT.

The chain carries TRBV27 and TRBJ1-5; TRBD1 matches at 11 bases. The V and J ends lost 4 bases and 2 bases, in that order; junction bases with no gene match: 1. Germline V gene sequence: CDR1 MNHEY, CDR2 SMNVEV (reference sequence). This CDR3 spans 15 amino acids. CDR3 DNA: TGTGCCAGCAGTTGGACAGGGGGCGGCAATCAGCCCCAGCATTTT. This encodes CASSWTGGGNQPQHF.

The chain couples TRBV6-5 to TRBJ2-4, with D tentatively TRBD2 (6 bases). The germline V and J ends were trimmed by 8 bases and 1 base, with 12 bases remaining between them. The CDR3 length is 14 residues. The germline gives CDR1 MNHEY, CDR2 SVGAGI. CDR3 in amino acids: CASGGSSAKNIQYF. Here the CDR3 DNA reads TGTGCCAGCGGGGGGAGTAGCGCCAAAAACATTCAGTACTTC.